Below, one TCR beta chain is given with its context. Its antigen remains unidentified. These data originate in a study of cytomegalovirus exposure and HLA in healthy donors. Study context: The Caucasian-associated ancestry cluster held over 65% of 398 genotyped donors. Overall study findings and caveats: A cluster of highly shared sequence variants was likely a sequencing artifact. Later, TCR association rates were found to vary by HLA locus, highest for DRB1 and lowest for HLA-C. Reportedly, HLA-A and HLA-B alleles of most subjects were accurately predicted from TCR beta.

The PCR made use of 60 Vbeta and 13 Jbeta primers. Assay: immunoSEQ multiplex PCR; the TCRdb copy retains only in-frame clones and omits some. Among tens of thousands of clones listed, over 75% were seen once. The clonotype originates from a man between 40 and 49 years old in good health and CMV-seronegative. The sequenced material came from PBMCs.

In DNA, the CDR3 is TGTGCCATCAGTGATGGACAGATCTACGAGCAGTACTTC. Translation: CAISDGQIYEQYF. The chain has TRBV10-3 and TRBJ2-7, with D perhaps TRBD1 (6 bases). The germline V and J ends were trimmed by 3 bases and 3 bases, with 9 bases remaining between them. The CDR3 covers 13 residues. The germline CDR1 and CDR2 sequences are ENHRY and SYGVKD.